This is a list of T cell receptor beta chains from one sample in a study of T cells in Graves' hyperthyroidism and ophthalmopathy. TCRdb analysed the multiplex PCR reads with MiXCR anew, one entry per CDR3 protein. The repertoire holds about 410,000 distinct CDR3 sequences, with around 15% as singletons. Sequencing input: blood. The receptors were gathered from a man in his late teens or twenties with Graves' ophthalmopathy. Each CDR3 is given with its conserved first and last residue. Fields, in order: clone size, J gene, CDR3 length, V gene, D gene, CDR3 protein, CDR3 DNA. The D gene is left open where the match is weak. Some rows have no size entry. The others give once, few or many, or a class for an expanded clone.

clone_size: many; j_call: TRBJ2-3; cdr3_length: 17; v_call: TRBV18; d_call: TRBD2; cdr3_aa: CASSPPRLAGVTDTQYF; cdr3_nt: TGTGCCAGCTCACCACCGCGACTAGCGGGGGTCACAGATACGCAGTATTTT
clone_size: few; j_call: TRBJ1-1; cdr3_length: 14; v_call: TRBV5-1; d_call: .; cdr3_aa: CASSLGLGAAEAFF; cdr3_nt: TGCGCCAGCAGCTTGGGTTTGGGGGCGGCTGAAGCTTTCTTT
clone_size: few; j_call: TRBJ2-7; cdr3_length: 14; v_call: TRBV20-1; d_call: .; cdr3_aa: CRGGRGSGSYEQYF; cdr3_nt: TGCAGGGGGGGAAGGGGTAGCGGCTCCTACGAGCAGTACTTC
clone_size: .; j_call: TRBJ1-1; cdr3_length: 17; v_call: TRBV6-2/TRBV6-3; d_call: TRBD1; cdr3_aa: CASSVPRDSSLNTEAFF; cdr3_nt: TGTGCCAGCAGTGTTCCCCGGGACAGCAGTTTGAACACTGAAGCTTTCTTT
clone_size: .; j_call: TRBJ2-1; cdr3_length: 14; v_call: TRBV20-1; d_call: .; cdr3_aa: CSAPRGAVGNEQFF; cdr3_nt: TGCAGTGCCCCGAGGGGGGCAGTTGGGAATGAGCAGTTCTTC
clone_size: many; j_call: TRBJ1-1; cdr3_length: 12; v_call: TRBV18; d_call: .; cdr3_aa: CASSPPNTEAFF; cdr3_nt: TGTGCCAGCTCACCACCCAACACTGAAGCTTTCTTT
clone_size: .; j_call: TRBJ2-7; cdr3_length: 14; v_call: TRBV5-1; d_call: .; cdr3_aa: CASSDPGHLYEQYF; cdr3_nt: TGCGCCAGCAGCGACCCGGGACACCTCTACGAGCAGTACTTC
clone_size: few; j_call: TRBJ1-1; cdr3_length: 13; v_call: TRBV29-1; d_call: TRBD1; cdr3_aa: CSVADRVNTEAFF; cdr3_nt: TGCAGCGTCGCGGACAGGGTGAACACTGAAGCTTTCTTT
clone_size: many; j_call: TRBJ1-1; cdr3_length: 15; v_call: TRBV11-1; d_call: .; cdr3_aa: CASSLVRVMNTEAFF; cdr3_nt: TGTGCCAGCAGCTTAGTACGGGTAATGAACACTGAAGCTTTCTTT
clone_size: .; j_call: TRBJ2-3; cdr3_length: 16; v_call: TRBV20-1; d_call: .; cdr3_aa: CSARDPTGTLPDTQYF; cdr3_nt: TGCAGTGCTAGAGATCCGACCGGGACTTTACCAGATACGCAGTATTTT
clone_size: few; j_call: TRBJ2-2; cdr3_length: 15; v_call: TRBV19; d_call: TRBD1; cdr3_aa: CASSIIQGDTGELFF; cdr3_nt: TGTGCCAGTAGTATAATCCAGGGGGACACCGGGGAGCTGTTTTTT
clone_size: .; j_call: TRBJ2-3; cdr3_length: 16; v_call: TRBV5-4; d_call: .; cdr3_aa: CASSPRQFTSSDTQYF; cdr3_nt: TGTGCCAGCAGCCCGCGACAGTTTACATCGAGTGATACGCAGTATTTT
clone_size: many; j_call: TRBJ2-2; cdr3_length: 17; v_call: TRBV12-3/TRBV12-4; d_call: .; cdr3_aa: CASSIDKSGLRTGELFF; cdr3_nt: TGTGCCAGCAGTATCGATAAGTCGGGTTTGCGCACCGGGGAGCTGTTTTTT
clone_size: few; j_call: TRBJ2-7; cdr3_length: 14; v_call: TRBV10-3; d_call: .; cdr3_aa: CAISEENGAYEQYF; cdr3_nt: TGTGCCATCAGTGAGGAGAACGGGGCCTACGAGCAGTACTTC
clone_size: many; j_call: TRBJ2-7; cdr3_length: 16; v_call: TRBV18; d_call: .; cdr3_aa: CASSPPDEMLRGEQYF; cdr3_nt: TGTGCCAGCTCACCACCAGATGAGATGCTACGGGGCGAGCAGTACTTC
clone_size: .; j_call: TRBJ1-1; cdr3_length: 15; v_call: TRBV6-2/TRBV6-3; d_call: .; cdr3_aa: CASSYRSDMNTEAFF; cdr3_nt: TGTGCCAGCAGTTACAGGTCAGACATGAACACTGAAGCTTTCTTT
clone_size: many; j_call: TRBJ2-5; cdr3_length: 12; v_call: TRBV27; d_call: .; cdr3_aa: CASSSGSETQYF; cdr3_nt: TGTGCCAGCAGTTCTGGGTCAGAGACCCAGTACTTC
clone_size: many; j_call: TRBJ2-7; cdr3_length: 11; v_call: TRBV2; d_call: .; cdr3_aa: CASSEWYEQYF; cdr3_nt: TGTGCCAGCAGTGAATGGTACGAGCAGTACTTC
clone_size: many; j_call: TRBJ2-7; cdr3_length: 13; v_call: TRBV28; d_call: .; cdr3_aa: CASRPGHTYEQYF; cdr3_nt: TGTGCCAGCAGACCTGGACACACCTACGAGCAGTACTTC
clone_size: many; j_call: TRBJ2-3; cdr3_length: 16; v_call: TRBV5-1; d_call: .; cdr3_aa: CASSPLWDLGQDTQYF; cdr3_nt: TGCGCCAGCAGCCCCCTATGGGACCTAGGGCAAGATACGCAGTATTTT
clone_size: many; j_call: TRBJ2-3; cdr3_length: 15; v_call: TRBV5-1; d_call: .; cdr3_aa: CASSLVVSTTDTQYF; cdr3_nt: TGCGCCAGCAGCTTGGTTGTCTCTACCACAGATACGCAGTATTTT
clone_size: .; j_call: TRBJ2-3; cdr3_length: 17; v_call: TRBV11-2; d_call: TRBD2; cdr3_aa: CASSSKLAGAGIGTQYF; cdr3_nt: TGTGCCAGCAGCTCTAAACTAGCGGGGGCGGGGATCGGTACGCAGTATTTT
clone_size: many; j_call: TRBJ2-5; cdr3_length: 13; v_call: TRBV7-9; d_call: .; cdr3_aa: CASSPRGPETQYF; cdr3_nt: TGTGCCAGCAGCCCACGGGGGCCGGAGACCCAGTACTTC
clone_size: many; j_call: TRBJ1-5; cdr3_length: 11; v_call: TRBV6-1; d_call: .; cdr3_aa: CASSGNQPQHF; cdr3_nt: TGTGCCAGCAGTGGTAATCAGCCCCAGCATTTT
clone_size: .; j_call: TRBJ2-1; cdr3_length: 17; v_call: TRBV18; d_call: .; cdr3_aa: CASSPAPGQQSYNEQFF; cdr3_nt: TGTGCCAGCTCACCCGCCCCGGGACAACAAAGCTACAATGAGCAGTTCTTC
clone_size: many; j_call: TRBJ2-5; cdr3_length: 12; v_call: TRBV18; d_call: .; cdr3_aa: CASSPGFETQYF; cdr3_nt: TGTGCCAGCTCACCAGGCTTTGAGACCCAGTACTTC
clone_size: few; j_call: TRBJ1-6; cdr3_length: 17; v_call: TRBV6-2/TRBV6-3; d_call: TRBD1; cdr3_aa: CASSSHGQGAYNSPLHF; cdr3_nt: TGTGCCAGCAGCTCTCATGGACAGGGGGCCTATAATTCACCCCTCCACTTT
clone_size: many; j_call: TRBJ2-1; cdr3_length: 13; v_call: TRBV20-1; d_call: .; cdr3_aa: CSARDQVIGRRFF; cdr3_nt: TGCAGTGCTAGAGATCAGGTGATTGGGCGGCGGTTCTTC
clone_size: many; j_call: TRBJ2-7; cdr3_length: 13; v_call: TRBV12-3/TRBV12-4; d_call: .; cdr3_aa: CASSFSTSKDQYF; cdr3_nt: TGTGCCAGCAGTTTTTCCACGAGTAAGGATCAGTACTTC
clone_size: many; j_call: TRBJ1-1; cdr3_length: 15; v_call: TRBV10-3; d_call: .; cdr3_aa: CAISFENPMNTEAFF; cdr3_nt: TGTGCCATCAGTTTCGAGAACCCAATGAACACTGAAGCTTTCTTT
clone_size: many; j_call: TRBJ1-5; cdr3_length: 18; v_call: TRBV12-3/TRBV12-4; d_call: .; cdr3_aa: CASSSPGAGWHGNQPQHF; cdr3_nt: TGTGCCAGCAGTTCACCGGGGGCAGGGTGGCATGGCAATCAGCCCCAGCATTTT
clone_size: many; j_call: TRBJ2-5; cdr3_length: 16; v_call: TRBV20-1; d_call: TRBD1; cdr3_aa: CSASQNLGQGKETQYF; cdr3_nt: TGCAGTGCTAGCCAGAACTTAGGACAGGGTAAAGAGACCCAGTACTTC
clone_size: many; j_call: TRBJ2-7; cdr3_length: 14; v_call: TRBV6-1; d_call: .; cdr3_aa: CASRSGGADYEQYF; cdr3_nt: TGTGCCAGCCGGTCCGGCGGGGCAGACTACGAGCAGTACTTC
clone_size: many; j_call: TRBJ2-1; cdr3_length: 14; v_call: TRBV11-3; d_call: TRBD1; cdr3_aa: CASSLSYGQGAQFF; cdr3_nt: TGTGCCAGCAGCTTAAGCTATGGACAGGGCGCGCAGTTCTTC
clone_size: few; j_call: TRBJ1-2; cdr3_length: 16; v_call: TRBV9; d_call: TRBD1; cdr3_aa: CASRQGRSFRDYGYTF; cdr3_nt: TGTGCCAGTAGACAGGGAAGGTCGTTTCGGGACTATGGCTACACCTTC
clone_size: many; j_call: TRBJ2-5; cdr3_length: 15; v_call: TRBV7-3; d_call: TRBD2; cdr3_aa: CASSSRGGAGETQYF; cdr3_nt: TGTGCCAGCAGCTCCCGGGGAGGGGCGGGGGAGACCCAGTACTTC
clone_size: few; j_call: TRBJ1-4; cdr3_length: 15; v_call: TRBV7-9; d_call: TRBD1; cdr3_aa: CASSSGQGGNEKLFF; cdr3_nt: TGTGCCAGCAGCTCCGGACAGGGTGGTAATGAAAAACTGTTTTTT
clone_size: many; j_call: TRBJ2-5; cdr3_length: 14; v_call: TRBV5-5; d_call: .; cdr3_aa: CASSLTPFQETQYF; cdr3_nt: TGTGCCAGCAGCTTAACACCCTTCCAAGAGACCCAGTACTTC
clone_size: .; j_call: TRBJ2-3; cdr3_length: 21; v_call: TRBV9; d_call: .; cdr3_aa: CASSVSPAGRGPPDYADTQYF; cdr3_nt: TGTGCCAGCAGCGTATCGCCGGCGGGCAGGGGACCCCCGGATTACGCAGATACGCAGTACTTT
clone_size: .; j_call: TRBJ2-7; cdr3_length: 13; v_call: TRBV15; d_call: .; cdr3_aa: CATSRTGVSEQYF; cdr3_nt: TGTGCCACCAGCAGGACTGGGGTTAGCGAGCAGTACTTC
clone_size: few; j_call: TRBJ1-2; cdr3_length: 13; v_call: TRBV29-1; d_call: TRBD1; cdr3_aa: CSVAGTGDYGYTF; cdr3_nt: TGCAGCGTTGCAGGGACAGGGGACTATGGCTACACCTTC
clone_size: many; j_call: TRBJ2-1; cdr3_length: 16; v_call: TRBV11-2; d_call: .; cdr3_aa: CASSSTQGVGYNEQFF; cdr3_nt: TGTGCCAGCAGCTCGACACAGGGTGTGGGGTACAATGAGCAGTTCTTC
clone_size: many; j_call: TRBJ1-5; cdr3_length: 18; v_call: TRBV2; d_call: .; cdr3_aa: CASSDRGHPDLSNQPQHF; cdr3_nt: TGTGCCAGCAGCGACCGGGGACATCCCGACCTTAGCAATCAGCCCCAGCATTTT